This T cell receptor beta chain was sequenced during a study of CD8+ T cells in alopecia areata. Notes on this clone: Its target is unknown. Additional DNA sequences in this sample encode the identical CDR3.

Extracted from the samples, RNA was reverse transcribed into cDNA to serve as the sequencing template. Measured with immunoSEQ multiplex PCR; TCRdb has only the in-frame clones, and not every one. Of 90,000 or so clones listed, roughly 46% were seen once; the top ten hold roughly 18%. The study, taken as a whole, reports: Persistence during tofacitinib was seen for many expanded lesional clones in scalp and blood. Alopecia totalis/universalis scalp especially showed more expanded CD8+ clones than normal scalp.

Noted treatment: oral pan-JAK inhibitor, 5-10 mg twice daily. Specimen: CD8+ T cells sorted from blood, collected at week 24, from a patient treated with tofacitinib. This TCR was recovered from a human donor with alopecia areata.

The CDR3 protein is CASSPRGSSYNEQFF. For the CDR3, the DNA is TGTGCCAGCAGCCCCCGGGGGAGCTCCTACAATGAGCAGTTCTTC. This chain uses TRBV27 with TRBJ2-1, with D tentatively TRBD2 (6 bases). The V and J ends lost 6 bases and 0 bases respectively, with 12 bases between them. CDR3 length: 15 amino acids. The V gene's germline CDR1 is MNHEY and CDR2 SMNVEV (reference sequence).